This is a list of T cell receptor beta chains from one sample in a study of cytomegalovirus exposure and HLA in healthy donors. TCRdb keeps only in-frame clones here, not all; method: immunoSEQ multiplex PCR. The profile shows around 150,000 clones, roughly 79% of them singletons. The sample taken for sequencing was PBMCs. The receptors derive from a middle-aged man in good health and CMV-seropositive. CDR3s include the opening cysteine and the closing phenylalanine or tryptophan. Fields, in order: J gene, clone size, V gene, CDR3 protein. Size is omitted from some rows. Given values are once, few, many or a class for expanded clones.

j_call: TRBJ1-1; clone_size: few; v_call: TRBV11-2; cdr3_aa: CASSLGGGGTEAFF
j_call: TRBJ2-2; clone_size: .; v_call: TRBV5-1; cdr3_aa: CASSPMTGDTGELFF
j_call: TRBJ1-2; clone_size: .; v_call: TRBV4-2; cdr3_aa: CASSRGTEGGPYGYTF
j_call: TRBJ1-5; clone_size: .; v_call: TRBV18; cdr3_aa: CASSMYSNQPQHF
j_call: TRBJ2-3; clone_size: .; v_call: TRBV7-2; cdr3_aa: CASSLFLDTQYF
j_call: TRBJ1-6; clone_size: .; v_call: TRBV5-5; cdr3_aa: CASSLTGVDNSPLHF
j_call: TRBJ2-1; clone_size: .; v_call: TRBV5-1; cdr3_aa: CASSSLNEQFF
j_call: TRBJ1-4; clone_size: few; v_call: TRBV2; cdr3_aa: CASRILGGEKLFF
j_call: TRBJ2-7; clone_size: .; v_call: TRBV27; cdr3_aa: CASSWGTGSSYEQYF
j_call: TRBJ2-3; clone_size: .; v_call: TRBV9; cdr3_aa: CASSGKRASTDTQYF
j_call: TRBJ1-2; clone_size: .; v_call: TRBV7-9; cdr3_aa: CASSLGTVYGYTF
j_call: TRBJ1-1; clone_size: few; v_call: TRBV10-3; cdr3_aa: CAISESPAGTEAFF
j_call: TRBJ2-3; clone_size: .; v_call: TRBV11-2; cdr3_aa: CASSPDRVGSTDTQYF
j_call: .; clone_size: .; v_call: TRBV5-1; cdr3_aa: CASSKTGQAYEQYF
j_call: TRBJ2-5; clone_size: .; v_call: TRBV29-1; cdr3_aa: CSVEGGQGSSSPETQYF
j_call: TRBJ1-2; clone_size: once; v_call: TRBV28; cdr3_aa: CASSFVTGTGAFGYTF
j_call: TRBJ2-4; clone_size: .; v_call: TRBV28; cdr3_aa: CASSRTRVLAKNIQYF
j_call: TRBJ1-1; clone_size: .; v_call: TRBV14; cdr3_aa: CASSQDYPTEAFF
j_call: TRBJ1-2; clone_size: .; v_call: TRBV5-8; cdr3_aa: CASSKTGTGVRGYTF
j_call: TRBJ2-2; clone_size: .; v_call: TRBV7-9; cdr3_aa: CASSLNGMGTGELFF
j_call: TRBJ1-5; clone_size: .; v_call: TRBV18; cdr3_aa: CASSPSNLGARNQPQHF
j_call: TRBJ2-7; clone_size: once; v_call: TRBV18; cdr3_aa: CASSRGIYEQYF
j_call: TRBJ2-6; clone_size: .; v_call: TRBV28; cdr3_aa: CASSSVQGAKIYSGANVLTF
j_call: TRBJ2-1; clone_size: .; v_call: TRBV5-1; cdr3_aa: CASSLSRTGKQFF
j_call: TRBJ2-3; clone_size: .; v_call: TRBV9; cdr3_aa: CASSPRVRGGGLDTQYF
j_call: TRBJ2-7; clone_size: few; v_call: TRBV27; cdr3_aa: CASSLSEGDRGYEQYF
j_call: TRBJ1-5; clone_size: .; v_call: TRBV7-9; cdr3_aa: CASSLGQGPNQPQHF
j_call: TRBJ1-2; clone_size: few; v_call: TRBV5-1; cdr3_aa: CASSPGQANYGYTF
j_call: TRBJ2-1; clone_size: .; v_call: TRBV4-3; cdr3_aa: CASSQDLAGGLLSNEQFF
j_call: TRBJ2-2; clone_size: .; v_call: TRBV9; cdr3_aa: CASSVDTYRGDTGELFF
j_call: TRBJ1-4; clone_size: .; v_call: TRBV29-1; cdr3_aa: CSVEDTGGSEKLFF
j_call: TRBJ1-2; clone_size: .; v_call: TRBV7-2; cdr3_aa: CASSLVGTGNLVYTF
j_call: TRBJ2-5; clone_size: .; v_call: TRBV5-6; cdr3_aa: CASSSVVVGETQYF